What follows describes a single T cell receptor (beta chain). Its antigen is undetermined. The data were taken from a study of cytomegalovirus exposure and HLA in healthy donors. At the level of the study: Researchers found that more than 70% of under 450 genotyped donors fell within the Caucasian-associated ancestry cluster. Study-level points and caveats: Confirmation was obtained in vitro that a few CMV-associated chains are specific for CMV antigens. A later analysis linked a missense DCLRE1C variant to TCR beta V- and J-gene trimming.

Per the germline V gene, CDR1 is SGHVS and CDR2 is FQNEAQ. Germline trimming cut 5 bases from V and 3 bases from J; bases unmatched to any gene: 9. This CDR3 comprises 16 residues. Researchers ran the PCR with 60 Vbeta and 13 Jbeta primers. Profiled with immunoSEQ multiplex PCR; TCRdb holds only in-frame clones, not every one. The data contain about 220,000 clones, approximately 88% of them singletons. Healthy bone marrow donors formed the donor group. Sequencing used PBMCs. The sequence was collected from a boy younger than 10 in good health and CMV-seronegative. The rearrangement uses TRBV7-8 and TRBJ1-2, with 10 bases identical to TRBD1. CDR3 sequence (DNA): TGTGCCAGCAGCCCCATACGGACAGGGGGGTACTATGGCTACACCTTC. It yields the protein CASSPIRTGGYYGYTF.